One sample yielded the 22 T cell receptor beta chains listed below, sequenced in a study of CXCR3-negative and CXCR3-positive naive CD8 T cells. Points from the study as a whole: CXCR3-positive naive cells had TRB CDR3s that were more hydrophobic than CXCR3-negative naive cells had.

The antigens these receptors bind are not known. The authors prepared UMI-labeled TRB cDNA libraries by 5' RACE. TCRdb reprocessed the 5' RACE reads, with one entry per CDR3 protein and no DNA. Across about 98,000 distinct CDR3 sequences, the top ten clones capture roughly 0.99% of the sample. The sequenced sample was naive CXCR3+ CD8+ T cells from blood. The sample's subset: CD45RO-CCR7+CD27+CD95- naive CD8+ T cells expressing CXCR3 (TNR3+). These receptors were taken from a human donor in good health. Some clones in this sample may be carry-over from other donors' samples.

The V and J genes are TRBV7-9 and TRBJ1-1; the TCRdb call, TRBD1, lacks DNA for checking. Germline loops: CDR1 SEHNR, CDR2 FQNEAQ (reference sequence). The CDR3 length is 13 residues. This CDR3 is CASSSEGATEAFF.

The chain recombines TRBV27 with TRBJ2-3. Germline V lookup: CDR1 MNHEY, CDR2 SMNVEV (reference sequence). The CDR3 loop spans 16 amino acids. CDR3 loop: CASSSRAFKHADTQYF.

The gene calls are TRBV3-1 and TRBJ2-4; absent DNA, TCRdb's TRBD1 call cannot be checked. Germline CDR1 and CDR2: LGHDT and YNNKEL (reference sequence). This CDR3 has 15 amino acids. The CDR3 protein is CASSKRDGFQHIQYF.

The V gene is TRBV20-1, the J gene TRBJ2-1; TCRdb returns TRBD2, unconfirmable since there is no DNA. Per germline, CDR1 DFQATT and CDR2 SNEGSKA (reference sequence). The CDR3 spans 17 residues. The CDR3 spells CSARSDRTNPPHNEQFF.

This chain links TRBV20-1 with TRBJ1-2; with no DNA, the TCRdb D assignment of TRBD1 cannot be verified. CDR3 length: 15 amino acids. The V gene's germline CDR1 is DFQATT and CDR2 SNEGSKA (reference sequence). The CDR3 loop is CSARGTQGVVDGYTF.

The genes are TRBV6-5 and TRBJ2-1; there is no DNA to check the TCRdb D call of TRBD2. The germline V gene encodes CDR1 MNHEY and CDR2 SVGAGI. The CDR3 extends over 18 amino acids. CDR3 in amino acids: CASRPPPLAGEAPYEQFF.

This chain joins TRBV14 and TRBJ2-1. CDR3 length: 18 residues. Germline lookup yields CDR1 SGHDN and CDR2 FVKESK. The CDR3 here is CASSQVVTAGGTYNEQFF. The whole variable domain, remainder taken from reference TRBV14 and TRBJ2-1, is EAGVTQFPSHSVIEKGQTVTLRCDPISGHDNLYWYRRVMGKEIKFLLHFVKESKQDESGMPNNRFLAERTGGTYSTLKVQPAELEDSGVYFCASSQVVTAGGTYNEQFFGPGTRLTVL.

This chain joins TRBV7-9 and TRBJ2-5. The CDR3 loop spans 13 amino acids. In germline, CDR1 is SEHNR, CDR2 FQNEAQ (reference sequence). This CDR3 reads CASSLRSQETQYF.

This chain uses TRBV28 with TRBJ2-7; there is no DNA to check the TCRdb D call of TRBD1. The CDR3 is 17 residues long. CDR1 and CDR2 (germline): MDHEN, SYDVKM. CDR3 sequence: CASSFRLRGPDPGEQYF.

This chain joins TRBV6-5 and TRBJ2-7; TCRdb gives TRBD1 as the D gene, but with no DNA this cannot be confirmed. Per germline, CDR1 MNHEY and CDR2 SVGAGI. The CDR3 contains 14 residues. This CDR3 reads CASRLQGAGYEQYF.

The chain has TRBV7-6 and TRBJ2-1; the D gene TCRdb calls, TRBD2, cannot be checked with no DNA. The CDR3 sequence is 17 residues long. Per germline, CDR1 SGHVS and CDR2 FNYEAQ. The chain's CDR3 is CASSLETSGGARNEQFF.

CDR3: CSVPRLSAGEQFF. The chain combines TRBV20-1 with TRBJ2-1; the TCRdb call, TRBD2, lacks DNA for checking. There are 13 residues in the CDR3. CDR1 is DFQATT, CDR2 SNEGSKA, per germline (reference sequence).

V gene TRBV28 combines with J gene TRBJ2-2; TCRdb's assignment of TRBD2 cannot be checked, as there is no DNA. This CDR3 is 15 amino acids long. Germline CDR1 MDHEN, CDR2 SYDVKM. The CDR3: CASSWGVKGTGELFF.

This rearrangement joins TRBV6-6 to TRBJ2-7; TCRdb reports TRBD2, a call that lacks DNA to check it against. Germline-derived CDR1 and CDR2 are MNHNY and SVGAGI (reference sequence). CDR3 length: 12 residues. The chain's CDR3 is CASRDGGYEQYF.

The rearrangement joins TRBV29-1 to TRBJ2-1; the TCRdb D gene call, TRBD2, has no DNA to confirm it. Germline lookup yields CDR1 SQVTM and CDR2 ANQGSEA. This CDR3 has 15 amino acids. Here the CDR3 reads CSARGEGGSDNEQFF.

The V call is TRBV5-1, the J call TRBJ1-6. Germline V gene sequence: CDR1 SGHRS, CDR2 YFSETQ. The CDR3 loop spans 17 amino acids. CDR3 in amino acids: CASSQTLVKGGNSPLHF.

V gene TRBV6-6 combines with J gene TRBJ2-1; the TCRdb call, TRBD2, lacks DNA for checking. The germline CDR1 and CDR2 sequences are MNHNY and SVGAGI (reference sequence). There are 12 residues in the CDR3. The CDR3 sequence: CASRALGDEQFF.

The V call is TRBV4-1, the J call TRBJ1-6. The CDR3 is made up of 13 amino acids. Germline CDR1 and CDR2: MGHRA and YSYEKL. This CDR3 reads CASSQEGFSPLHF.

The chain is built from TRBV12-3 or TRBV12-4 and TRBJ2-1; the D call from TCRdb, TRBD1, cannot be confirmed without DNA. The CDR3 contains 12 residues. The CDR3 loop is CASSLKGVEQFF.

The chain uses TRBV29-1 and TRBJ2-7; TCRdb lists TRBD1, though no DNA is available to test this call. CDR1 and CDR2 (germline): SQVTM, ANQGSEA. There are 12 residues in the CDR3. The CDR3 here is CSVEGDSYEQYF.

The gene calls are TRBV27 and TRBJ2-7. The germline V gene has CDR1 MNHEY and CDR2 SMNVEV (reference sequence). CDR3 size: 13 residues. CDR3 sequence reads: CASSLFRQDEQYF.

V is TRBV10-3 and J is TRBJ2-7. The germline gives CDR1 ENHRY, CDR2 SYGVKD. This CDR3 has 14 amino acids. CDR3 region: CAISESTDPYEQYF.